The next 5 T cell receptor beta chains were all read from a single sample in a study of cytomegalovirus exposure and HLA in healthy donors. The PCR had 60 Vbeta and 13 Jbeta primers. Measured with immunoSEQ multiplex PCR; TCRdb has only the in-frame clones, and not every one. The sample has 150,000 to 200,000 clones. Sequencing was performed on PBMCs. All receptors come from a woman aged 60-75 years in good health and CMV-seronegative.

CDR3 region: CASSLAPIPMNTEAFF. The CDR3 coding sequence is TGTGCCAGCAGCTTAGCCCCGATCCCTATGAACACTGAAGCTTTCTTT. The chain recombines TRBV7-6 with TRBJ1-1; D remains unclear. This CDR3 has 16 amino acids. Germline V lookup: CDR1 SGHVS, CDR2 FNYEAQ. The germline V and J ends were trimmed by 0 bases and 0 bases, with 11 bases remaining between them.

The chain is built from TRBV18 and TRBJ1-6; no definite D call. V was cut by 2 bases and J by 14 bases, with 19 bases left in between. Germline V lookup: CDR1 KGHSH, CDR2 LQKENI. The CDR3 totals 15 residues. In nucleotides, the CDR3 is TGTGCCAGCTCACCATCTCCGGGAGAATTAGTGTCCCTCCACTTT. Encoded protein: CASSPSPGELVSLHF.

As for this clone: Other DNA sequences in the sample encode the same CDR3. The V and J genes are TRBV5-1 and TRBJ2-2, with TRBD1 matching over 9 bases. J was trimmed by 0 bases and V by 4 bases; bases with no gene match: 4. This CDR3 has 16 residues. Germline assignment: CDR1 SGHRS and CDR2 YFSETQ. The CDR3 region has the DNA TGCGCCAGCAGCCCACGACAGGGGGCGAACACCGGGGAGCTGTTTTTT. This gives the protein CASSPRQGANTGELFF.

The chain employs TRBV19 and TRBJ2-1; 7 bases fit TRBD1. Germline CDR1 and CDR2: LNHDA and SQIVND (reference sequence). CDR3 length equals 16 residues. V was clipped by 1 base and J by 5 bases; unmatched bases: 8. CDR3 sequence reads: CASSIGGRGIHNEQFF. The CDR3 nucleotides are TGTGCCAGTAGTATAGGGGGCAGGGGGATACACAATGAGCAGTTCTTC.

The chain joins TRBV9 to TRBJ1-1, with unresolved D. The CDR3 has 13 amino acids. CDR1 SGDLS and CDR2 YYNGEE come from the germline V gene. V was trimmed by 3 bases and J by 4 bases, leaving 10 bases between them. In DNA, the CDR3 is TGTGCCAGCAGCGGTGATTACGGCACTGAAGCTTTCTTT. This translates into CASSGDYGTEAFF.